The clone carrying this T cell receptor beta chain was observed at least ten times. This sample was taken from a study of neurological immune-mediated disorders. The CDR3 covers 15 residues. Trimming stripped 1 base from V and 2 bases from J, with 6 bases between. CDR1 and CDR2 (germline): MGHDK, SYGVNS. Each CDR3 protein is one row after TCRdb ran MiXCR on the 5' RACE reads. Of 50,000 to 70,000 distinct CDR3 sequences listed, about 13% were seen once; the top ten hold roughly 10%. The sequence was collected from a woman aged 55-69 years with HTLV-1-associated myelopathy (HAM/TSP). Sequencing was done on a sample of PBMCs. The rearrangement joins TRBV25-1 to TRBJ2-6; TRBD2 might be the D (6 bases). CDR3 region: CASSEWGAGANVLTF. The CDR3 bases are TGTGCCAGCAGTGAATGGGGGGCTGGGGCCAACGTCCTGACTTTC.